One and the same sample provided the 11 T cell receptor beta chains below, sequenced in a study of Tregs in tolerant kidney transplant recipients. The protocol was immunoSEQ multiplex PCR, while the TCRdb copy is restricted to in-frame clones and leaves out a portion. In the table there are about 68,000 clones, about 83% of which are singletons. The sequencing sample was made of CD4+ T cells from blood. The source of these receptors is a human donor in good health.

This chain's CDR3 is CASSLAMASLWEQYF. The CDR3 DNA sequence: TGTGCCAGCAGCTTAGCTATGGCGAGTTTGTGGGAGCAGTACTTC. V is TRBV7-8 and J is TRBJ2-7; D is unresolved. CDR1 and CDR2 (germline): SGHVS, FQNEAQ. V was trimmed by 0 bases and J by 7 bases, leaving 16 bases between them. The CDR3 has 15 amino acids.

The rearrangement joins TRBV27 to TRBJ2-3; D is uncertain. This CDR3 is 12 amino acids long. Trimming pared 6 bases from V and 2 bases from J, leaving 6 bases between. Germline CDR1 is MNHEY and CDR2 is SMNVEV (reference sequence). The CDR3 nucleotides are TGTGCCAGCAGCCCCAACACAGATACGCAGTATTTT. Protein sequence: CASSPNTDTQYF.

The chain links TRBV30 to TRBJ1-2; D unresolved. Germline CDR1 GTSNPN, CDR2 SVGIG (reference sequence). The V and J ends lost 7 bases and 5 bases respectively, with 14 bases between them. The CDR3 consists of 12 residues. DNA of the CDR3: TGTGCCTCCCGCCTGGTAGGGTATGGCTACACCTTC. It specifies CASRLVGYGYTF. The whole variable domain, remainder taken from reference TRBV30 and TRBJ1-2, is SQTIHQWPATLVQPVGSPLSLECTVEGTSNPNLYWYRQAAGRGLQLLFYSVGIGQISSEVPQNLSASRPQDRQFILSSKKLLLSDSGFYLCASRLVGYGYTFGSGTRLTVV.

The rearrangement joins TRBV30 to TRBJ2-2; D remains ambiguous. Trimming removed 1 base from V and 7 bases from J, with 13 bases in between. Per germline, CDR1 GTSNPN and CDR2 SVGIG (reference sequence). The CDR3 length is 14 residues. For the CDR3, the DNA is TGTGCCTGGAGTGAGGTTGGATGGAACGGGGAGCTGTTTTTT. It encodes CAWSEVGWNGELFF.

The chain is built from TRBV11-2 and TRBJ2-7; 8 nucleotides line up with TRBD2. The CDR3 length is 17 residues. In germline, CDR1 is SGHAT, CDR2 FQNNGV. V lost 4 bases and J lost 6; bases outside the gene matches: 17. This CDR3 is CASSSSRDPGTSREQYF. Written as DNA, the CDR3 is TGTGCCAGCAGCTCTAGCCGCGATCCCGGGACTAGTCGCGAGCAGTACTTC.

The rearrangement links TRBV6-1 to TRBJ2-4, with 11 bases aligning to TRBD2. The CDR3 spans 16 residues. Per germline, CDR1 MNHNS and CDR2 SASEGT. V lost 1 base and J lost 1; bases outside the gene matches: 0. CDR3 DNA: TGTGCCAGCAGTGAAGTAGCGGGGGGGGCCAAAAACATTCAGTACTTC. Translated, it gives CASSEVAGGAKNIQYF.

V and J are TRBV13 and TRBJ2-1; 9 bases align to TRBD1. The CDR3 is 16 residues long. The germline gives CDR1 PRHDT, CDR2 FYEKMQ (reference sequence). The V and J ends lost 5 bases and 4 bases, in that order; junction bases with no gene match: 9. The CDR3 coding sequence is TGTGCCAGCAGCCAACGGGACAGGGAAATGTACAATGAGCAGTTCTTC. Its protein is CASSQRDREMYNEQFF.

The rearrangement joins TRBV6-6 to TRBJ2-5, with D unresolved. This CDR3 is 11 amino acids long. The V end lost 8 bases, the J end lost 7 bases, and 11 bases lay between the germline ends. Germline CDR1 is MNHNY and CDR2 is SVGAGI (reference sequence). In DNA form, the CDR3 reads TGTGCCAGCGGGCGCGGTGGGACCCAGTACTTC. Its translation: CASGRGGTQYF.

The gene calls are TRBV11-1 and TRBJ1-1; D ambiguous. Per germline, CDR1 SGHAT and CDR2 FQDESV (reference sequence). Trimming cost V 0 bases and J 10 bases, with 9 bases left between them. CDR3 length equals 12 residues. CDR3 sequence (DNA): TGTGCCAGCAGCTTAGCGGAGGGCAGAGCTTTCTTT. This gives the protein CASSLAEGRAFF.

This clone was recorded once. The chain uses TRBV11-2 and TRBJ1-6; D not resolved. Germline lookup yields CDR1 SGHAT and CDR2 FQNNGV. V lost 3 bases to trimming and J lost 4 bases, with 7 bases between them. This CDR3 is built from 14 residues. Here the CDR3 DNA reads TGTGCCAGCAGCTTGGCAGTTTATAATTCACCCCTCCACTTT. This codes for CASSLAVYNSPLHF.

This chain connects TRBV27 to TRBJ1-2; D possibly corresponds to TRBD1 (5 bases). This CDR3 is built from 15 residues. Trimming stripped 3 bases from V and 8 bases from J, with 19 bases between. Germline CDR1 MNHEY, CDR2 SMNVEV (reference sequence). CDR3 coding DNA: TGTGCCAGCAGTTTTTCAGGGAACCCTTCGAGCGGCTACACCTTC. This codes for CASSFSGNPSSGYTF.